These 30 T cell receptor beta chains were all obtained from the same sample, sequenced in a study of beta chain features in type 1 diabetes (dated by TCRdb to 2017 to 2018). The library was produced with the immunoSEQ multiplex PCR assay. The entire isolated RNA was reverse transcribed using the High Capacity cDNA Reverse Transcription Kit, and thus expressed TCRB transcripts were sequenced. The source is immuneACCESS, and TCRdb retained only in-frame sequences with V and J called. Part of the clones is not carried over; for the studies checked, unresolved V genes explain less than half of this, and the remainder is unexplained. Counted in this sample were under 950,000 clones; 15% to 20% of them appeared once. Of the sample, roughly 0.025% is held by the ten largest clones. The source material was naive CD4+ T cells from blood. This sample's cell subset or site label indicates: true naive CD4+ T cells. The source of these receptors is a woman aged 18-29 years in good health.

The chain uses TRBV7-2 and TRBJ1-1; TRBD1 matches at 7 bases. V lost 1 base and J lost 6; bases outside the gene matches: 5. This CDR3 contains 14 residues. The germline V gene encodes CDR1 SGHTA and CDR2 FQGNSA. CDR3 protein: CASSLVGQGAEAFF. The CDR3 region has the DNA TGTGCCAGCAGCTTAGTAGGGCAGGGGGCTGAAGCTTTCTTT. The variable domain in full, completed from reference TRBV7-2 and TRBJ1-1, reads GAGVSQSPSNKVTEKGKDVELRCDPISGHTALYWYRQSLGQGLEFLIYFQGNSAPDKSGLPSDRFSAERTGGSVSTLTIQRTQQEDSAVYLCASSLVGQGAEAFFGQGTRLTVV.

The genes are TRBV6-5 and TRBJ2-7, with D maybe TRBD2 (6 bases). The CDR3 extends over 15 amino acids. The germline V gene has CDR1 MNHEY and CDR2 SVGAGI. V shed 6 bases and J shed 3 bases, with 18 bases lying between them. The CDR3 loop reads CASSRTGDGGYEQYF. The CDR3 DNA follows: TGTGCCAGCAGCCGTACGGGAGACGGGGGCTACGAGCAGTACTTC.

This clone was seen only a few times. The chain carries TRBV7-8 and TRBJ2-3; 10 bases line up with TRBD2. This CDR3 has 16 residues. The junction had 16 bases not matched to a gene; V was cut back by 5 bases and J by 11 bases. Looked up from germline, CDR1 is SGHVS and CDR2 is FQNEAQ. This CDR3 is CASSIAGSSGRAGQYF. DNA of the CDR3: TGTGCCAGCAGCATCGCTGGGTCGAGCGGGAGGGCCGGGCAGTATTTT.

The table lists this clone with a few counts. This sequence joins TRBV28 and TRBJ2-3, with 10 bases identical to TRBD2. The CDR3 length is 15 residues. Trimming removed 7 bases from V and 0 bases from J; junction bases left unmatched: 4. Germline-derived CDR1 and CDR2 are MDHEN and SYDVKM. As DNA, the CDR3 is TGTGCCAGCACCCAACTAGCGGGAAGCACAGATACGCAGTATTTT. It is translated as CASTQLAGSTDTQYF.

This clone appeared a few times. The rearrangement uses TRBV6-5 and TRBJ2-1; no firm D call. Germline assignment: CDR1 MNHEY and CDR2 SVGAGI. This CDR3 contains 13 residues. With 8 bases removed from V and 3 bases from J, the gap between germline ends came to 11 bases. CDR3 nucleotide sequence: TGTGCCAGCCGGAGTGGGTTCTACAATGAGCAGTTCTTC. Its protein product is CASRSGFYNEQFF.

The chain is built from TRBV6-5 and TRBJ1-2; TRBD1 aligns across 7 bases. After removal of 1 base from V and 6 bases from J, the junction contained 2 bases not matched to a gene. The CDR3 is 13 amino acids. Germline-derived CDR1 and CDR2 are MNHEY and SVGAGI. For the CDR3, the DNA is TGTGCCAGCAGTTACTACAGGGGAAATGGCTACACCTTC. Its translation: CASSYYRGNGYTF.

This clone was seen more than once but under ten times. The rearrangement uses TRBV7-9 and TRBJ2-7, with TRBD2 matching over 8 bases. Germline CDR1 and CDR2: SEHNR and FQNEAQ (reference sequence). Losses at the gene ends were 2 bases for V and 5 bases for J; bases not matched to a gene: 11. This CDR3 has 16 amino acids. CDR3 protein: CASSLLSGRARDEQYF. CDR3 DNA sequence: TGTGCCAGCAGCTTACTTTCCGGGAGGGCCAGGGACGAGCAGTACTTC.

This clone was counted between two and nine times. This sequence joins TRBV7-9 and TRBJ2-5; the match to TRBD2 covers 7 bases. The J segment lost 7 bases and the V segment lost 2 bases, leaving 7 bases of the junction unmatched. The CDR3 is 14 amino acids. Germline CDR1 SEHNR, CDR2 FQNEAQ (reference sequence). In DNA form, the CDR3 reads TGTGCCAGCAGCTTACAGGGAGGGCGGGCGACCCAGTACTTC. Translating it yields CASSLQGGRATQYF.

The chain carries TRBV25-1 and TRBJ2-5, with D perhaps matching TRBD1 (6 bases). The better agreement between TRBJ2-7 and the DNA end casts doubt on the J call. Germline assignment: CDR1 MGHDK and CDR2 SYGVNS. The CDR3 covers 16 residues. The CDR3 is CASSPHTGFGISEQYF. For the CDR3, the DNA is TGTGCCAGCAGCCCACACACAGGGTTCGGTATTAGCGAGCAGTACTTC.

This clone was seen a few times. The chain has TRBV28 and TRBJ2-1; 8 nucleotides match TRBD2. After removal of 7 bases from V and 4 bases from J, the junction contained 6 bases not matched to a gene. The CDR3 is made up of 14 amino acids. Germline loops: CDR1 MDHEN, CDR2 SYDVKM. The CDR3 nucleotides are TGTGCCAGCATTTGGGCTAGCGGGTACAATGAGCAGTTCTTC. It codes for CASIWASGYNEQFF.

CDR3 amino acids: CASSLVGQTYEQYF. CDR3 nucleotide sequence: TGTGCCAGCAGTTTAGTGGGACAGACCTACGAGCAGTACTTC. The chain has TRBV28 and TRBJ2-7, with 7 bases identical to TRBD1. Germline lookup yields CDR1 MDHEN and CDR2 SYDVKM. The CDR3 loop spans 14 amino acids. Germline trimming cut 2 bases from V and 2 bases from J; bases unmatched to any gene: 3.

This clone was counted between two and nine times. This CDR3 is also generated by other DNA sequences in the sample. The chain is built from TRBV7-2 and TRBJ2-6; TRBD2 is a possible D gene (5 bases). The CDR3 has 15 residues. V shed 2 bases and J shed 1 base, with 6 bases lying between them. Germline V lookup: CDR1 SGHTA, CDR2 FQGNSA. The CDR3 sequence: CASSLSGSGANVLTF. Written as DNA, the CDR3 is TGTGCCAGCAGCTTATCGGGATCTGGGGCCAACGTCCTGACTTTC.

The chain is built from TRBV2 and TRBJ1-1; D ambiguous. The CDR3 covers 13 residues. Germline assignment: CDR1 SNHLY and CDR2 FYNNEI. V lost 4 bases and J 5 bases, leaving 11 bases between the germline ends. CDR3 protein: CASSVTPGTEAFF. In nucleotides, the CDR3 is TGTGCCAGCAGTGTAACACCCGGGACTGAAGCTTTCTTT.

The chain employs TRBV6-5 and TRBJ2-1; D gene ambiguous. Trimming took off 7 bases at V and 3 bases at J, with 4 bases between the two ends. The CDR3 consists of 11 residues. CDR1 and CDR2 from the germline V gene are MNHEY and SVGAGI. CDR3 nucleotides: TGTGCCAGCAAAAGCTACAATGAGCAGTTCTTC. This sequence encodes CASKSYNEQFF.

This clone came up a few times. The chain is built from TRBV7-8 and TRBJ2-6; no clear D gene. CDR1 and CDR2 (germline): SGHVS, FQNEAQ. V was cut by 1 base and J by 1 base, with 5 bases left in between. The CDR3 sequence is 15 residues long. CDR3 amino acids: CASSLVGSGANVLTF. The CDR3 coding sequence is TGTGCCAGCAGCTTAGTTGGGTCTGGGGCCAACGTCCTGACTTTC.

The chain employs TRBV18 and TRBJ2-2, with TRBD1 matching over 7 bases. In germline, CDR1 is KGHSH, CDR2 LQKENI. V gave up 8 bases and J gave up 3 bases; unmatched junction bases: 3. This CDR3 region has 13 residues. CDR3 nucleotide sequence: TGTGCCAGCACGGGACAGTACACCGGGGAGCTGTTTTTT. It is translated as CASTGQYTGELFF.

This chain links TRBV11-3 with TRBJ2-1; maybe TRBD1 (6 bases). This CDR3 region has 12 residues. V was trimmed by 5 bases and J by 8 bases, leaving 10 bases between them. CDR1 and CDR2 from the germline V gene are SGHNT and YENEEA. CDR3 region: CASSREGDEQFF. CDR3 sequence (DNA): TGTGCCAGCAGCCGAGAGGGGGATGAGCAGTTCTTC.

V is TRBV5-4 and J is TRBJ2-5; 10 bases line up with TRBD2. The length of the CDR3 is 14 residues. The germline gives CDR1 SGHNT, CDR2 YYREEE (reference sequence). The junction had 7 bases not matched to a gene; V was cut back by 6 bases and J by 5 bases. CDR3 loop: CASTQREGRETQYF. The CDR3 DNA reads as TGTGCCAGCACCCAGCGGGAGGGCCGGGAGACCCAGTACTTC. Based on the CDR3 plus reference TRBV5-4 and TRBJ2-5, the full variable domain is ETGVTQSPTHLIKTRGQQVTLRCSSQSGHNTVSWYQQALGQGPQFIFQYYREEENGRGNFPPRFSGLQFPNYSSELNVNALELDDSALYLCASTQREGRETQYFGPGTRLLVL.

The chain recombines TRBV27 with TRBJ2-5, with D maybe TRBD2 (5 bases). The V end was cut by 9 bases, the J end by 2 bases, with 10 bases between. Per germline, CDR1 MNHEY and CDR2 SMNVEV (reference sequence). The CDR3 has 12 residues. The CDR3 sequence is CARHTGQETQYF. The CDR3 nucleotides are TGTGCCAGGCACACGGGGCAAGAGACCCAGTACTTC.

This chain links TRBV28 with TRBJ2-7, with unresolved D. Germline-derived CDR1 and CDR2 are MDHEN and SYDVKM. V was cut by 2 bases and J by 6 bases, with 14 bases left in between. The CDR3 consists of 14 residues. The CDR3 DNA reads as TGTGCCAGCAGTTTACGGCTAGGTTATTTCGAGCAGTACTTC. Protein: CASSLRLGYFEQYF. Together with reference TRBV28 and TRBJ2-7, the CDR3 gives the full variable domain: DVKVTQSSRYLVKRTGEKVFLECVQDMDHENMFWYRQDPGLGLRLIYFSYDVKMKEKGDIPEGYSVSREKKERFSLILESASTNQTSMYLCASSLRLGYFEQYFGPGTRLTVT.

The chain couples TRBV5-1 to TRBJ2-1, with 12 bases that match TRBD2. The CDR3 extends over 15 amino acids. J was trimmed by 8 bases and V by 3 bases; bases with no gene match: 6. The V gene's germline CDR1 is SGHRS and CDR2 YFSETQ. This chain's CDR3 is CASSSTSGSTDEQFF. CDR3 bases: TGCGCCAGCAGCTCGACTAGCGGGAGTACCGATGAGCAGTTCTTC.

This chain joins TRBV5-1 and TRBJ2-1; 9 bases fit TRBD1. The CDR3 length is 16 residues. Germline CDR1 SGHRS, CDR2 YFSETQ. J gave up 7 bases and V 1 base, and 9 bases lay outside the gene matches. DNA for the CDR3: TGCGCCAGCAGCTTGTCCAGGACAGGGGTAGGGAATGAGCAGTTCTTC. This gives the protein CASSLSRTGVGNEQFF.

A few counts support this clone. The chain combines TRBV7-9 with TRBJ1-1; TRBD1 is a possible D gene (5 bases). The CDR3 totals 15 residues. V lost 0 bases, J lost 4 bases, and 12 bases lay in between. CDR1 SEHNR and CDR2 FQNEAQ come from the germline V gene (reference sequence). CDR3 amino acids: CASSLAGQGGTEAFF. The CDR3 nucleotides read TGTGCCAGCAGCTTAGCAGGGCAGGGTGGCACTGAAGCTTTCTTT. Filled out from reference TRBV7-9 and TRBJ1-1, the complete variable domain reads DTGVSQNPRHKITKRGQNVTFRCDPISEHNRLYWYRQTLGQGPEFLTYFQNEAQLEKSRLLSDRFSAERPKGSFSTLEIQRTEQGDSAMYLCASSLAGQGGTEAFFGQGTRLTVV.

The chain couples TRBV5-1 to TRBJ2-6, with 8 bases identical to TRBD1. CDR1 and CDR2 (germline): SGHRS, YFSETQ. The V and J ends lost 2 bases and 0 bases, in that order; junction bases with no gene match: 4. This CDR3 region has 17 residues. The CDR3 spells CASSFGTGTSGANVLTF. The CDR3 nucleotides read TGCGCCAGCAGCTTCGGGACAGGAACCTCTGGGGCCAACGTCCTGACTTTC. The full variable domain, its missing parts supplied by reference TRBV5-1 and TRBJ2-6, is KAGVTQTPRYLIKTRGQQVTLSCSPISGHRSVSWYQQTPGQGLQFLFEYFSETQRNKGNFPGRFSGRQFSNSRSEMNVSTLELGDSALYLCASSFGTGTSGANVLTFGAGSRLTVL.

This chain uses TRBV4-2 with TRBJ2-3; TRBD2 matches at 8 bases. The V gene end was trimmed by 7 bases and the J gene end by 8 bases; junction bases not matched to a gene: 23. This CDR3 contains 18 residues. The germline gives CDR1 LGHNA, CDR2 YNFKEQ. The CDR3 DNA follows: TGTGCCAGCACCCAGGGCCTTTCTAATGGGCGAGCGGGAGTTACGCAGTATTTT. This gives the protein CASTQGLSNGRAGVTQYF.

This clone came up a few times. The V and J genes are TRBV6-5 and TRBJ2-1; D gene unclear. The CDR3 contains 12 residues. V dropped 5 bases and J dropped 7 bases, with 9 bases sitting between them. Germline assignment: CDR1 MNHEY and CDR2 SVGAGI. The chain's CDR3 is CASSQIVNEQFF. DNA for the CDR3: TGTGCCAGCAGTCAAATTGTGAATGAGCAGTTCTTC.

The CDR3 is CASRRTGQNTEAFF. The DNA for the CDR3 is TGTGCCAGCAGAAGGACAGGACAGAACACTGAAGCTTTCTTT. V gene TRBV2 combines with J gene TRBJ1-1; TRBD1 agrees at 7 bases. This CDR3 has 14 amino acids. Germline V gene lookup returns CDR1 SNHLY and CDR2 FYNNEI. V lost 6 bases to trimming and J lost 1 base; unmatched junction nucleotides: 5.

There are a few counts of this clone. The rearrangement links TRBV11-2 to TRBJ2-3; 7 bases line up with TRBD1. Germline CDR1 reads SGHAT; CDR2 reads FQNNGV. The CDR3 is 14 amino acids. V lost 3 bases, J lost 6 bases, and 6 bases stayed unmatched. The CDR3 region is CASSFGQVLDTQYF. In DNA form, the CDR3 reads TGTGCCAGCAGCTTCGGACAGGTGTTGGATACGCAGTATTTT.

In this sample, this clone turned up a few times. V gene TRBV18 combines with J gene TRBJ2-1; 8 nucleotides match TRBD2. CDR3 length equals 15 residues. Germline-derived CDR1 and CDR2 are KGHSH and LQKENI. Unmatched junction bases numbered 7, after V lost 3 bases and J lost 6 bases. CDR3 protein: CASSPLAGSSNEQFF. As DNA, the CDR3 is TGTGCCAGCTCACCGTTAGCGGGAAGTAGCAATGAGCAGTTCTTC.

The chain uses TRBV27 and TRBJ2-2; 7 nucleotides agree with TRBD1. Looked up from germline, CDR1 is MNHEY and CDR2 is SMNVEV (reference sequence). CDR3 length: 22 residues. The V segment lost 5 bases and the J segment 7 bases; nucleotides outside the gene matches: 31. The CDR3 region has the DNA TGTGCCAGCAGTCGACGGACAGGACACCCCATGATTTACGCGGTAACGAGCGGGGAGCTGTTTTTT. Translating gives CASSRRTGHPMIYAVTSGELFF.